The clone carrying this T cell receptor beta chain was counted ten times or more. This record belongs to a study of kidney transplant recipient with SARS-CoV-2 infection. TCRdb passed the reads through MiXCR, listing each CDR3 protein once. The repertoire includes under 300,000 distinct CDR3 sequences, 25% to 35% of them detected once, and 7% to 8% sits in the top ten. Trimming stripped 5 bases from V and 4 bases from J, with 23 bases between. The CDR3 has 17 amino acids. Material: a blood sample, obtained at baseline and between days 110 and 120 from a kidney transplant recipient. This chain joins TRBV7-1 and TRBJ1-2; D is unresolved. TRBV7-1 is an ORF, and what it does is uncertain. The sequence was collected from a young adult male patient who had COVID-19 and was a kidney transplant recipient. Some T cells may be the graft donor's. The CDR3 region is CASSVPRHEGKTYGYTF. As DNA, the CDR3 is TGTGCCAGCAGCGTCCCACGTCACGAGGGAAAGACCTATGGCTACACCTTC.